One sample yielded the 5 T cell receptor beta chains listed below, sequenced in a study of CD8 T cells in ankylosing spondylitis. TCRdb itself ran the 5' RACE reads through MiXCR, one entry per CDR3 protein. Here the sample spans 150,000 to 200,000 distinct CDR3 sequences, 9.5% to 13% being singletons. Material for sequencing was blood, either unsorted or a sorted T cell fraction (not recorded which). These receptors were collected from a male donor with ankylosing spondylitis or in good health (not recorded which).

Ten or more counts support this clonotype. The V call is TRBV20-1, the J call TRBJ1-2; 9 bases agree with TRBD1. The CDR3 is 15 residues long. Germline V gene sequence: CDR1 DFQATT, CDR2 SNEGSKA (reference sequence). V lost 6 bases, J lost 0 bases, and 8 bases stayed unmatched. CDR3 DNA: TGCAGTGCCGATCCGGGACAGGGAGCTAACTATGGCTACACCTTC. This gives the protein CSADPGQGANYGYTF.

This clonotype was seen repeatedly, ten times or more. The chain employs TRBV5-1 and TRBJ2-5; TRBD2 aligns across 9 bases. Germline CDR1 is SGHRS and CDR2 is YFSETQ. The ends lost 0 bases at V and 2 bases at J; junction bases unmatched: 2. The CDR3 is 15 amino acids. CDR3 loop: CASSLEAGGQETQYF. CDR3 coding DNA: TGCGCCAGCAGCTTGGAAGCGGGAGGACAAGAGACCCAGTACTTC.

Many counts were recorded for this clonotype. The J gene is TRBJ2-7, the V gene TRBV10-3, with 11 bases fitting TRBD2. CDR1 is ENHRY, CDR2 SYGVKD, per germline. This CDR3 spans 16 amino acids. Trimming at V came to 4 bases and at J to 3 bases, leaving 8 bases not matched to a gene. This CDR3 is CAISGTALAGDYEQYF. Here the CDR3 DNA reads TGTGCCATCAGTGGAACCGCACTAGCGGGAGACTACGAGCAGTACTTC.

This clonotype was detected many times. This rearrangement joins TRBV29-1 to TRBJ2-5; D may be TRBD1 (6 bases). Per the germline V gene, CDR1 is SQVTM and CDR2 is ANQGSEA. The CDR3 sequence is 13 residues long. V was shortened by 3 bases and J by 2 bases, with 10 bases between the two germline ends. The CDR3 region is CSVDPRGQETQYF. CDR3 sequence (DNA): TGCAGCGTTGATCCTAGGGGGCAAGAGACCCAGTACTTC.

This clonotype was seen a few times. The chain is built from TRBV5-1 and TRBJ2-5, with 10 bases matching TRBD2. Germline-derived CDR1 and CDR2 are SGHRS and YFSETQ. The CDR3 extends over 15 amino acids. J gave up 5 bases and V 2 bases, and 6 bases lay outside the gene matches. The CDR3 region has the DNA TGCGCCAGCAGCTTAACTAGCGGGGTTACGGAGACCCAGTACTTC. This translates into CASSLTSGVTETQYF.